This TCR beta chain was sequenced during a study of shared clonotypes between healthy human individuals (dated by TCRdb to between 2020 and 2021). Broadly, across the study: Three men and two women, aged 18 to 49 years, made up the cohort. For each donor, three plates each were used for CD4 naive and CD4 memory, two plates were used for CD8 naive, and one plate was used for CD8 memory. To estimate repertoire size and how much clonotypes are shared between individuals, the study performed deep sequencing of blood TCR repertoires from about five healthy adults. Libraries were prepared and TCR repertoires were sequenced by different laboratories using diverse techniques, in order to increase sequencing depth and limit assay-specific biases. Per donor, leukapheresis produced somewhere between about 0.9 and 9.5 billion PBMCs. General conclusions and limits of the study: Incomplete sequencing was indicated by rarefaction of sorted-subset datasets, despite the large sequencing depth. Estimated clonotype richness was generally larger for naive than for memory subsets. Sampling was limited to blood, and TCR repertoires in tissue likely differ from TCR repertoires in blood. Across four donors, about 5.2% of naive CD4, more than 3% of naive CD8, 2.3% of memory CD4, and 0.4% to 0.45% of memory CD8 clonotypes were shared. Compared with non-shared clonotypes, clonotypes shared by all four sorted-subset donors had higher generation probabilities. Because the study included a small number of donors, the genetic and exposure-history diversity represented was limited. Pairwise subsampling led to the expectation that sequencing depth would affect the degree of clonotype sharing among donors.

Using the deep immunoSEQ assay, multiplex PCR amplified TCR CDR3 regions from genomic DNA. Extracted genomic DNA from each cell subset was distributed evenly across all wells of several immunoSEQ 96-well plates, and each plate was treated as a replicate. For sorted subsets, each replicate PCR was loaded with around 200 ng genomic DNA, equivalent to 30,000 to 35,000 T cell genomes. Purified libraries were measured with a Qubit 3.0 fluorometer, size-checked on a Bioanalyzer 2100, and measured again with the KAPA Library Quantification kit. Every immunoSEQ 96-well plate was sequenced on a dedicated single-read 150-cycle Illumina NextSeq 550 flow cell. The original pipeline was this. Because the immunoSEQ output included only junctional sequences and no quality scores, the filtering could not be the same as the filtering used for full-length reads. Sequences were annotated with PyIR, a Python wrapper for IgBLAST v1.9, using IMGT germline references to assign V/J genes and CDR3. Reads were filtered out if the reads had weak V/J assignments (E-value above 1e-6), no CDR3, stop codons, out-of-frame junctions, or ambiguous translated residues. V3J clonotypes were defined as sequences sharing the same inferred V gene, J gene, and CDR3 amino acid sequence. Percentage overlap between repertoires was calculated by dividing the number of shared unique clonotypes by the size of the smaller repertoire. Repertoire richness was assessed with RTK rarefaction, the Chao1 estimator, and Recon v2.1 estimates of unobserved clonotypes. Generation probabilities for all TCRbeta clonotypes obtained by the gDNA method from a few donors were computed using OLGA. TCRdb mirrors the immuneACCESS table, restricted to in-frame sequences. Some clones are absent from its copies; in checked studies, under half trace to an unresolved V gene, and the reason for the others is unknown. That table supplies the V and J calls and clone size; D and trimming were determined from the DNA. The sample table contains over 2 million clones; only one count was recorded for 85% to 95% of them. The top ten clonotypes cover 0.37% of the sample.

Of note for this clone: The antigen it binds to is not known. There are no base qualities to consult, and no much larger clone falls within one base.

The donors were healthy, HIV-negative adults with no recently reported acute infections or vaccinations. Only Caucasian adults living in Nashville, Tennessee, USA were represented among the donors. Magnetic negative selection was used to enrich CD4+ T cells, after which naive cells were positively selected on CD45RA and the negative fraction became the memory subset. Blood was obtained by leukapheresis, after which PBMCs were separated by Ficoll-Histopaque density gradient centrifugation and cryopreserved in liquid nitrogen vapor phase. Purity and quantity of every magnetically sorted T cell population were checked by analytical flow cytometry. Genomic DNA was isolated from every sorted fraction and measured by UV absorbance on a Nanodrop 2000c. Measured from the cysteine to the phenylalanine, the CDR3 is 15 residues long. Here the CDR3 DNA is all that survives: 45 bases in frame from base 1. CDR1 and CDR2 (SEHNR, FQNEAQ) derive from the germline V gene (reference sequence). Trimming takes 4 bases from V and 1 base from J, and the germline ends sit 10 bases apart.

This sequence uses TRBV7-9 and TRBJ1-4; the D gene lacks a confident call. The sequence was obtained from a man between 18 and 29 years old in good health. Some clones in this sample may be carry-over from other donors' samples. The specimen was naive CD4+ T cells from PBMCs. Read against the paper, the sample's cell subset or site label means: CD45RA+ positively selected. For the CDR3, the sequence is CASSSLRGTNEKLFF. The nucleotides read TGTGCCAGCAGCTCCCTCCGAGGAACTAATGAAAAACTGTTTTTT.